The 19 T cell receptor beta chains presented below share a single source sample, sequenced in a study of cytotoxic CD8 clonotypes in ibrutinib-treated CLL. Data came from immunoSEQ multiplex PCR; TCRdb stores just in-frame clones and leaves some out. The profile shows around 140,000 clones, roughly 85% of them singletons. The specimen was PBMCs, collected after 24 months of ibrutinib treatment. The receptors were gathered from a human donor with chronic lymphocytic leukemia.

The chain carries TRBV2 and TRBJ1-1; D may be TRBD1 (5 bases). Germline values: CDR1 SNHLY, CDR2 FYNNEI. Trimming took off 6 bases at V and 6 bases at J, with 8 bases between the two ends. This CDR3 contains 11 residues. CDR3 bases: TGTGCCAGCAGCAGGGTTGCTGAAGCTTTCTTT. This gives the protein CASSRVAEAFF.

The V and J genes are TRBV11-2 and TRBJ2-5; 12 bases agree with TRBD2. This CDR3 is built from 13 residues. Germline V lookup: CDR1 SGHAT, CDR2 FQNNGV. The V gene end was trimmed by 6 bases and the J gene end by 5 bases; junction bases not matched to a gene: 1. The CDR3 coding sequence is TGTGCCAGCAGGACTAGCGGGAGTGAGACCCAGTACTTC. As protein: CASRTSGSETQYF.

The genes are TRBV19 and TRBJ2-3; D ambiguous. This CDR3 has 14 residues. Germline V gene sequence: CDR1 LNHDA, CDR2 SQIVND (reference sequence). Trimming stripped 5 bases from V and 5 bases from J, with 14 bases between. The CDR3 DNA reads as TGTGCCAGTAGTGGCGGACGGGCTCAAGATACGCAGTATTTT. It yields the protein CASSGGRAQDTQYF.

The V and J genes are TRBV27 and TRBJ2-7; 7 nucleotides agree with TRBD1. Trimming removed 6 bases from V and 2 bases from J; junction bases left unmatched: 7. The germline V gene encodes CDR1 MNHEY and CDR2 SMNVEV (reference sequence). CDR3 length equals 14 residues. CDR3 coding DNA: TGTGCCAGCAGGAAGACAGGGAAACCCTACGAGCAGTACTTC. It codes for CASRKTGKPYEQYF.

The J gene is TRBJ1-3, the V gene TRBV18; D not resolved. The CDR3 length is 15 residues. Per the germline V gene, CDR1 is KGHSH and CDR2 is LQKENI. V was clipped by 2 bases and J by 0 bases, with 8 bases between them. The CDR3, as DNA: TGTGCCAGCTCACCAGAAGCGATCTCTGGAAACACCATATATTTT. It is translated as CASSPEAISGNTIYF.

The rearrangement links TRBV2 to TRBJ2-2; unclear D gene. Trimming removed 1 base from V and 7 bases from J, with 10 bases in between. The CDR3 extends over 14 amino acids. Germline lookup yields CDR1 SNHLY and CDR2 FYNNEI. The CDR3 reads CASSEVLAGGELFF. CDR3 DNA sequence: TGTGCCAGCAGTGAAGTGTTAGCTGGCGGGGAGCTGTTTTTT.

This chain joins TRBV18 and TRBJ2-3, with D uncertain. Between the trimmed V and J ends, which lost 4 bases and 3 bases, there was a span of 11 bases. The germline gives CDR1 KGHSH, CDR2 LQKENI. This CDR3 is 14 amino acids long. For the CDR3, the DNA is TGTGCCAGCTCACAGAGCCGAGAGACAGATACGCAGTATTTT. Translation gives CASSQSRETDTQYF.

In this sample, this clone turned up a few times. The rearrangement uses TRBV28 and TRBJ1-2, with TRBD1 as a possible D gene (5 bases). This CDR3 spans 13 amino acids. CDR1 is MDHEN and CDR2 is SYDVKM in the germline V gene. The V end lost 5 bases, the J end lost 8 bases, and 15 bases lay between the germline ends. CDR3 sequence (DNA): TGTGCCAGCAGTCCCTCGGACATTCAAGGCTACACCTTC. Translation gives CASSPSDIQGYTF.

This clone was picked up a small number of times. The rearrangement uses TRBV7-9 and TRBJ1-6; D unresolved. The V and J ends lost 5 bases and 11 bases respectively, with 10 bases between them. In germline, CDR1 is SEHNR, CDR2 FQNEAQ (reference sequence). The CDR3 contains 12 residues. CDR3 in DNA: TGTGCCAGCAGCCCGAGCGGGACACCCCTCCACTTT. Translated, it gives CASSPSGTPLHF.

This chain joins TRBV5-6 and TRBJ1-4; maybe TRBD1 (6 bases). Between the trimmed V and J ends, which lost 4 bases and 7 bases, there was a span of 8 bases. CDR1 SGHDT and CDR2 YYEEEE come from the germline V gene. The CDR3 has 12 residues. The CDR3 DNA is TGTGCCAGCAGCCAAGGGGGTGAAAAACTGTTTTTT. This codes for CASSQGGEKLFF.

The genes are TRBV9 and TRBJ1-3; weak D call: TRBD1 (6 bases). This CDR3 is built from 15 residues. V was clipped by 3 bases and J by 0 bases, with 10 bases between them. Germline loops: CDR1 SGDLS, CDR2 YYNGEE. The CDR3 region is CASSATGNSGNTIYF. In nucleotides, the CDR3 is TGTGCCAGCAGCGCGACAGGAAACTCTGGAAACACCATATATTTT.

This chain links TRBV30 with TRBJ1-1; 8 bases are shared with TRBD1. The CDR3 is made up of 16 amino acids. V lost 2 bases, J lost 5 bases, and 13 bases stayed unmatched. Germline CDR1 GTSNPN, CDR2 SVGIG (reference sequence). This chain's CDR3 is CAWSRGRQGARTEAFF. The DNA for the CDR3 is TGTGCCTGGAGTAGGGGGCGGCAGGGGGCGCGGACTGAAGCTTTCTTT.

The V gene is TRBV7-2, the J gene TRBJ2-3; 10 bases are a match to TRBD2. The CDR3 extends over 13 amino acids. The V segment lost 4 bases and the J segment 14 bases; nucleotides outside the gene matches: 9. From germline, CDR1 is SGHTA and CDR2 FQGNSA. In DNA form, the CDR3 reads TGTGCCAGCAGCTCGGAGCGGGGGGGCCCCACGTATTTT. Residues: CASSSERGGPTYF.

This clone showed up just a few times. This chain uses TRBV2 with TRBJ1-1, with D unclear. The CDR3 has 11 amino acids. With 6 bases removed from V and 8 bases from J, the gap between germline ends came to 10 bases. Germline V gene data show CDR1 as SNHLY and CDR2 as FYNNEI. CDR3 DNA sequence: TGTGCCAGCAGGGAGGCGAGAGAAGCTTTCTTT. Its translation: CASREAREAFF.

The chain joins TRBV5-1 to TRBJ2-2; no definite D call. The germline CDR1 and CDR2 sequences are SGHRS and YFSETQ. The CDR3 contains 14 residues. V lost 9 bases, J lost 4 bases, and 16 bases lay in between. The CDR3 is CATKTGPRTGELFF. In DNA, the CDR3 is TGCGCCACCAAAACCGGGCCACGCACCGGGGAGCTGTTTTTT.

The chain uses TRBV10-3 and TRBJ1-2, with TRBD1 as a possible D gene (6 bases). Germline V gene lookup returns CDR1 ENHRY and CDR2 SYGVKD. There are 14 residues in the CDR3. V dropped 2 bases and J dropped 4 bases, with 11 bases sitting between them. CDR3: CAISEGARGYGYTF. CDR3 DNA sequence: TGTGCCATCAGTGAGGGGGCCAGGGGCTATGGCTACACCTTC.

The rearrangement links TRBV10-3 to TRBJ2-7; 9 bases align to TRBD1. The CDR3 length is 15 residues. The V gene's germline CDR1 is ENHRY and CDR2 SYGVKD. The V and J ends lost 7 bases and 3 bases, in that order; junction bases with no gene match: 10. The CDR3 spells CAITRGDREFYEQYF. CDR3 in DNA: TGTGCCATCACCCGGGGGGACAGGGAGTTCTACGAGCAGTACTTC.

The V and J genes are TRBV9 and TRBJ2-1, with D unclear. Germline V gene data show CDR1 as SGDLS and CDR2 as YYNGEE. V shed 0 bases and J shed 5 bases, with 6 bases lying between them. The CDR3 is 13 residues long. CDR3 DNA sequence: TGTGCCAGCAGCGTAGCAGAGCACAATGAGCAGTTCTTC. This encodes CASSVAEHNEQFF.

CDR3 residues: CASRGLAGGASEQYF. Here the CDR3 DNA reads TGTGCCAGCAGGGGACTAGCGGGAGGGGCTTCCGAGCAGTACTTC. V and J are TRBV28 and TRBJ2-7; 16 bases map to TRBD2. V was pared by 6 bases and J by 6 bases, with 5 bases of the junction left unmatched. The CDR3 loop spans 15 amino acids. CDR1 is MDHEN and CDR2 is SYDVKM in the germline V gene.